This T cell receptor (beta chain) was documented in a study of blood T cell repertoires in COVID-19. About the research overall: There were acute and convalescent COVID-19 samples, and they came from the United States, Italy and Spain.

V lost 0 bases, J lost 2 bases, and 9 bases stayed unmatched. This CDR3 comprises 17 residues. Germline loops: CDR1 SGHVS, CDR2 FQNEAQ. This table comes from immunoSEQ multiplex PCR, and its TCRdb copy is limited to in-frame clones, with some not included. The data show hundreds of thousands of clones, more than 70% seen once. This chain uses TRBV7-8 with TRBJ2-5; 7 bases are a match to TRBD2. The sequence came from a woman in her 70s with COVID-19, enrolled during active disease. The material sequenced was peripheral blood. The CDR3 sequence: CASSLAPLPGGQETQYF. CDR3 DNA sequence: TGTGCCAGCAGCTTAGCGCCTTTACCGGGGGGACAAGAGACCCAGTACTTC.